This T cell receptor beta chain was identified in a study of preoperative IRX-2 immunotherapy in early breast cancer. From germline, CDR1 is KGHSY and CDR2 FQNENV. Deletions cut 4 bases from V and 2 bases from J, with 18 bases between. This CDR3 comprises 16 residues. Clones were sequenced by immunoSEQ multiplex PCR, and TCRdb holds only the in-frame ones, with some missing. The sample lists under 35,000 clones, approximately 80% occurring once. Stated treatment: preoperative locoregional IRX-2 cytokine immunotherapy. Preoperative locoregional IRX-2 cytokine immunotherapy was tested in the phase Ib source study.

This material was collected from a patient treated with IRX-2 immunotherapy. This clonotype originated in a human donor with breast cancer. This chain links TRBV16 with TRBJ2-7; maybe TRBD2 (6 bases). The CDR3 nucleotides read TGTGCCAGCAGCCTTAATAGCGGTTCTAAAGCCTACGAGCAGTACTTC. This translates into CASSLNSGSKAYEQYF. The full variable domain, rest sourced from reference TRBV16 and TRBJ2-7, is GEEVAQTPKHLVRGEGQKAKLYCAPIKGHSYVFWYQQVLKNEFKFLISFQNENVFDETGMPKERFSAKCLPNSPCSLEIQATKLEDSAVYFCASSLNSGSKAYEQYFGPGTRLTVT.